Listed below are T cell receptor beta chains from one sample, sequenced in a study of regulatory T cells in long-lasting Graves disease. TCRdb ran MiXCR on the multiplex PCR reads and lists one entry per CDR3 protein. Of some 320,000 distinct CDR3 sequences in the sample, 18% are singletons; the top ten hold approximately 35%. The specimen comprised peripheral blood mononuclear cells (PBMCs), sampled at new diagnosis, from a patient treated with antithyroid drugs. The receptors originated from a female donor with Graves disease. Each CDR3 is given with its conserved first and last residue. The order of the fields is V gene, D gene, CDR3 length, J gene, clone size, CDR3 DNA, CDR3 protein. A D gene is named only where the DNA matches it firmly. The size field is filled for only some rows; it gives once, few, many or a size class.

V gene: TRBV7-9; D gene: -; CDR3 length: 14; J gene: TRBJ2-7; clone size: many; CDR3 DNA: TGTGCCAGCAGCTTACCTAGCGCACCCTACGAGCAGTACTTC; CDR3 protein: CASSLPSAPYEQYF
V gene: TRBV5-4; D gene: -; CDR3 length: 14; J gene: TRBJ2-1; clone size: few; CDR3 DNA: TGTGCCAGCAGACCCGTGGAGACAGACAATGAGCAGTTCTTC; CDR3 protein: CASRPVETDNEQFF
V gene: TRBV25-1; D gene: -; CDR3 length: 16; J gene: TRBJ2-1; clone size: many; CDR3 DNA: TGTGCCAGCAGTGACTCGATGGGAGCCCTCTACAATGAGCAGTTCTTC; CDR3 protein: CASSDSMGALYNEQFF
V gene: TRBV5-5; D gene: TRBD1; CDR3 length: 16; J gene: TRBJ1-1; clone size: many; CDR3 DNA: TGTGCCAGCAGCCCTGGACAGGGGGCGGTTCTCACTGAAGCTTTCTTT; CDR3 protein: CASSPGQGAVLTEAFF
V gene: TRBV15; D gene: -; CDR3 length: 15; J gene: TRBJ1-6; clone size: -; CDR3 DNA: TGTGCCACCAGCAGAGGGGGGGGAACAAATTCACCCCTCCACTTT; CDR3 protein: CATSRGGGTNSPLHF
V gene: TRBV19; D gene: -; CDR3 length: 15; J gene: TRBJ2-7; clone size: many; CDR3 DNA: TGTGCCAGTAGTATGTCGCCGCTAGCTTCGGTCGAGCAGTACTTC; CDR3 protein: CASSMSPLASVEQYF
V gene: TRBV5-1; D gene: -; CDR3 length: 12; J gene: TRBJ2-2; clone size: many; CDR3 DNA: TGCGCCAGCACCACTACAGAGGGGGAGCTGTTTTTT; CDR3 protein: CASTTTEGELFF
V gene: TRBV18; D gene: -; CDR3 length: 13; J gene: TRBJ1-3; clone size: once; CDR3 DNA: TGTGCCAGCTCACCACAACAGGGAAACACCATATATTTT; CDR3 protein: CASSPQQGNTIYF
V gene: TRBV20-1; D gene: TRBD1; CDR3 length: 12; J gene: TRBJ1-1; clone size: many; CDR3 DNA: TGCAGTGCCGACAGGGGCCCCACTGAAGCTTTCTTT; CDR3 protein: CSADRGPTEAFF
V gene: TRBV11-2; D gene: TRBD2; CDR3 length: 19; J gene: TRBJ2-1; clone size: -; CDR3 DNA: TGTGCCAGCAGCTTAGTCAGCTGGGCTAGCGGGAGGTACTACAATGAGCAGTTCTTC; CDR3 protein: CASSLVSWASGRYYNEQFF
V gene: TRBV27; D gene: -; CDR3 length: 16; J gene: TRBJ1-4; clone size: many; CDR3 DNA: TGTGCCAGCAGTTCAAGACGGGTGCAAACTAATGAAAAACTGTTTTTT; CDR3 protein: CASSSRRVQTNEKLFF
V gene: TRBV20-1; D gene: TRBD2; CDR3 length: 14; J gene: TRBJ2-3; clone size: many; CDR3 DNA: TGCAGTGCGAAACTAGCGGGAGGGCGAGATACGCAGTATTTT; CDR3 protein: CSAKLAGGRDTQYF
V gene: TRBV6-5; D gene: -; CDR3 length: 15; J gene: TRBJ1-1; clone size: many; CDR3 DNA: TGTGCCAGCAGTTACTCGAAACAGGGCATCACTGAAGCTTTCTTT; CDR3 protein: CASSYSKQGITEAFF
V gene: TRBV2; D gene: -; CDR3 length: 15; J gene: TRBJ1-6; clone size: many; CDR3 DNA: TGTGCCAGCAGTGGAACAGCAGTGATTAATTCACCCCTCCACTTT; CDR3 protein: CASSGTAVINSPLHF
V gene: TRBV5-1; D gene: TRBD2; CDR3 length: 16; J gene: TRBJ2-3; clone size: many; CDR3 DNA: TGCGCCAGCAGCATCTCTAGCGGGCCCGGCACAGATACGCAGTATTTT; CDR3 protein: CASSISSGPGTDTQYF
V gene: TRBV28; D gene: TRBD2; CDR3 length: 15; J gene: TRBJ2-7; clone size: -; CDR3 DNA: TGTGCCAGCTATGGGACTAGCGGGACTCCCCGCGAGCAGTACTTC; CDR3 protein: CASYGTSGTPREQYF
V gene: TRBV4-2; D gene: -; CDR3 length: 16; J gene: TRBJ2-3; clone size: many; CDR3 DNA: TGTGCCAGCAGCCAAGATGTTTCTAGTGGTGGAGATACGCAGTATTTT; CDR3 protein: CASSQDVSSGGDTQYF
V gene: TRBV28; D gene: -; CDR3 length: 13; J gene: TRBJ1-5; clone size: many; CDR3 DNA: TGTGCCAGCCGACCCTGGGGGGGGCAGCCCCAGCATTTT; CDR3 protein: CASRPWGGQPQHF
V gene: TRBV20-1; D gene: -; CDR3 length: 16; J gene: TRBJ2-1; clone size: few; CDR3 DNA: TGCAGTGCTACATTTTATAGCGGTAGCTCCTACAATGAGCAGTTCTTC; CDR3 protein: CSATFYSGSSYNEQFF
V gene: TRBV2; D gene: TRBD2; CDR3 length: 14; J gene: TRBJ2-7; clone size: many; CDR3 DNA: TGTGCCAGTGCCCCTAGCGGGCCCCCCTACGAGCAGTACTTC; CDR3 protein: CASAPSGPPYEQYF
V gene: TRBV29-1; D gene: -; CDR3 length: 14; J gene: TRBJ1-1; clone size: many; CDR3 DNA: TGCAGCGGAGGATTGGGGCAGGGAGACACTGAAGCTTTCTTT; CDR3 protein: CSGGLGQGDTEAFF
V gene: TRBV6-5; D gene: -; CDR3 length: 14; J gene: TRBJ2-7; clone size: few; CDR3 DNA: TGTGCCAGCAGTTACGCCCGTTTGTCCTACGAGCAGTACTTC; CDR3 protein: CASSYARLSYEQYF
V gene: TRBV30; D gene: -; CDR3 length: 15; J gene: TRBJ2-5; clone size: many; CDR3 DNA: TGTGCCTGGAGTGTACCGGGTGGGGTCTGGGAGACCCAGTACTTC; CDR3 protein: CAWSVPGGVWETQYF
V gene: TRBV10-3; D gene: TRBD1; CDR3 length: 14; J gene: TRBJ1-1; clone size: many; CDR3 DNA: TGTGCCATCAGGGCAAGGACAGGGGAAACTGAAGCTTTCTTT; CDR3 protein: CAIRARTGETEAFF
V gene: TRBV2; D gene: -; CDR3 length: 12; J gene: TRBJ1-2; clone size: many; CDR3 DNA: TGTGCCAGCAGGAGTAAACTAGCCGGCTACACCTTC; CDR3 protein: CASRSKLAGYTF
V gene: TRBV12-3/TRBV12-4; D gene: -; CDR3 length: 18; J gene: TRBJ1-2; clone size: many; CDR3 DNA: TGTGCCAGCAGCCCTACTTCGGGACACCCCCAAGGGGACTATGGCTACACCTTC; CDR3 protein: CASSPTSGHPQGDYGYTF
V gene: TRBV20-1; D gene: TRBD1; CDR3 length: 15; J gene: TRBJ1-5; clone size: many; CDR3 DNA: TGCAGTGCTGGCGGGACAGGCTATAGCAATCAGCCCCAGCATTTT; CDR3 protein: CSAGGTGYSNQPQHF
V gene: TRBV30; D gene: TRBD1; CDR3 length: 15; J gene: TRBJ1-5; clone size: few; CDR3 DNA: TGTGCCTGGCAAACCGGGACAGGGTTGAATCAGCCCCAGCATTTT; CDR3 protein: CAWQTGTGLNQPQHF
V gene: TRBV6-5; D gene: -; CDR3 length: 15; J gene: TRBJ2-7; clone size: few; CDR3 DNA: TGTGCCAGCAGTTCATGGGGTTTTCTCTCCTACGAGCAGTACTTC; CDR3 protein: CASSSWGFLSYEQYF
V gene: TRBV27; D gene: TRBD2; CDR3 length: 15; J gene: TRBJ2-7; clone size: many; CDR3 DNA: TGTGCCAGCAGCCCTAGATTAGCGGGAGTATACGAGCAGTACTTC; CDR3 protein: CASSPRLAGVYEQYF
V gene: TRBV29-1; D gene: -; CDR3 length: 13; J gene: TRBJ1-6; clone size: many; CDR3 DNA: TGCAGCGTTGATTCAGGGGATGGTTCACCCCTCCACTTT; CDR3 protein: CSVDSGDGSPLHF
V gene: TRBV12-3/TRBV12-4; D gene: TRBD1; CDR3 length: 15; J gene: TRBJ1-2; clone size: -; CDR3 DNA: TGTGCCAGCAGTGAGGGACAGGGAGTTAGCTATGGCTACACCTTC; CDR3 protein: CASSEGQGVSYGYTF
V gene: TRBV5-1; D gene: -; CDR3 length: 13; J gene: TRBJ1-1; clone size: many; CDR3 DNA: TGCGCCAGCAGCTTGGTGGTCGGCACTGAAGCTTTCTTT; CDR3 protein: CASSLVVGTEAFF
V gene: TRBV7-2; D gene: TRBD1; CDR3 length: 13; J gene: TRBJ1-2; clone size: many; CDR3 DNA: TGTGCCAGCAGCTTAGCGGGCGGGACAGGTTACACCTTC; CDR3 protein: CASSLAGGTGYTF
V gene: TRBV5-1; D gene: -; CDR3 length: 12; J gene: TRBJ2-7; clone size: -; CDR3 DNA: TGCGCCAGCAGCTTGTACGGGGGCAAGCAGTACTTC; CDR3 protein: CASSLYGGKQYF
V gene: TRBV18; D gene: -; CDR3 length: 15; J gene: TRBJ2-7; clone size: -; CDR3 DNA: TGTGCCAGCTCACCGCCGGATGGCAGGTCCTACGAGCAGTACTTC; CDR3 protein: CASSPPDGRSYEQYF
V gene: TRBV6-1; D gene: -; CDR3 length: 15; J gene: TRBJ2-3; clone size: -; CDR3 DNA: TGTGCCAGCAGTGAAGTTGGGGAGACCACAGATACGCAGTATTTT; CDR3 protein: CASSEVGETTDTQYF
V gene: TRBV12-3/TRBV12-4; D gene: TRBD1; CDR3 length: 15; J gene: TRBJ1-2; clone size: many; CDR3 DNA: TGTGCCAGCAGTCCCGGGACAGGGAGGACCATCGGCTACACCTTC; CDR3 protein: CASSPGTGRTIGYTF
V gene: TRBV29-1; D gene: -; CDR3 length: 14; J gene: TRBJ2-3; clone size: many; CDR3 DNA: TGCAGCGCTGCGGCAGGGGCGAGGGGAGATACGCAGTATTTT; CDR3 protein: CSAAAGARGDTQYF
V gene: TRBV27; D gene: -; CDR3 length: 13; J gene: TRBJ2-1; clone size: many; CDR3 DNA: TGTGCCAGCAGTTTATCCCGCCCCTACGAGCAGTTCTTC; CDR3 protein: CASSLSRPYEQFF